This T cell receptor (beta chain) was retrieved from a study of blood T cell repertoires in COVID-19. The wider study: T cells, B-cell-depleted T cells, or PBMCs supplied cDNA or gDNA.

The V end lost 7 bases, the J end lost 8 bases, and 18 bases lay between the germline ends. CDR3 length equals 15 residues. Germline V gene data show CDR1 as MNHEY and CDR2 as SVGAGI. In the original processing: From reference gene primer amplification, estimates of nucleated cell counts were derived. Assay: immunoSEQ multiplex PCR; the TCRdb copy retains only in-frame clones and omits some. The DNA was the basis for D and trimming; V, J and clone size are from that table. The repertoire holds 160,000 or so clones, with approximately 80% as singletons. The chain combines TRBV6-5 with TRBJ1-6; D gene unclear. This TCR was sampled from a human donor in a cohort sampled during active COVID-19. Source material: peripheral blood. DNA of the CDR3: TGTGCCAGCATCGATGCGGGCAGGTGGGATTCACCCCTCCACTTT. This encodes CASIDAGRWDSPLHF.